The next 5 T cell receptor beta chains were all read from a single sample in a study of OX40 agonist ivuxolimab in advanced cancers. Data came from immunoSEQ multiplex PCR; TCRdb stores just in-frame clones and leaves some out. The data contain about 72,000 clones, 70% to 90% of them singletons. The sequenced sample was CD4+ or CD8+ T cells sorted from blood, obtained in a trial of the OX40 agonist ivuxolimab. All receptors come from an adult with an advanced solid tumor such as melanoma, head and neck, liver or kidney cancer.

The rearrangement uses TRBV4-3 and TRBJ1-6; TRBD1 might be the D (5 bases). Trimming shortened V by 1 base and J by 9 bases, and 13 bases separated the two germline ends. The length of the CDR3 is 15 residues. Per the germline V gene, CDR1 is LGHNA and CDR2 is YSLEER. DNA of the CDR3: TGCGCCAGCAGCCAAGCGGGGGGGGTTCTTTCACCCCTCCACTTT. It yields the protein CASSQAGGVLSPLHF.

The chain links TRBV28 to TRBJ2-2; D not certain. The V end lost 3 bases, the J end lost 8 bases, and 10 bases lay between the germline ends. This CDR3 spans 13 amino acids. Per germline, CDR1 MDHEN and CDR2 SYDVKM. The CDR3 nucleotides read TGTGCCAGCAGTTTTAGTCTCCTGGGGGAGCTGTTTTTT. It yields the protein CASSFSLLGELFF.

The chain joins TRBV19 to TRBJ2-2; a weak D match, TRBD2 (5 bases). Trimming took off 3 bases at V and 4 bases at J, with 6 bases between the two ends. From germline, CDR1 is LNHDA and CDR2 SQIVND (reference sequence). The CDR3 totals 13 residues. The CDR3 bases are TGTGCCAGTAGTATGGCGGGCACCGGGGAGCTGTTTTTT. This gives the protein CASSMAGTGELFF.

The chain has TRBV5-1 and TRBJ2-5, with 7 positions matching TRBD1. J lost 2 bases, V lost 4 bases, and 2 bases had no gene match. Germline CDR1 is SGHRS and CDR2 is YFSETQ. The CDR3 sequence is 13 residues long. The CDR3 DNA reads TGCGCCAGCAGCAGGGGACAGCAAGAGACCCAGTACTTC. It encodes CASSRGQQETQYF. Together with reference TRBV5-1 and TRBJ2-5, the CDR3 gives the full variable domain: KAGVTQTPRYLIKTRGQQVTLSCSPISGHRSVSWYQQTPGQGLQFLFEYFSETQRNKGNFPGRFSGRQFSNSRSEMNVSTLELGDSALYLCASSRGQQETQYFGPGTRLLVL.

This clone was detected only once. V and J are TRBV7-2 and TRBJ1-6; 9 nucleotides align to TRBD1. In germline, CDR1 is SGHTA, CDR2 FQGNSA. With 5 bases clipped from V and 8 bases from J, the junction kept 7 bases outside the gene matches. The CDR3 runs to 15 residues. The CDR3 here is CASSPDRGPYSPLHF. CDR3 nucleotide sequence: TGTGCCAGCAGCCCGGACAGGGGACCCTATTCACCCCTCCACTTT. Variable domain in full (rest from reference TRBV7-2 and TRBJ1-6): GAGVSQSPSNKVTEKGKDVELRCDPISGHTALYWYRQSLGQGLEFLIYFQGNSAPDKSGLPSDRFSAERTGGSVSTLTIQRTQQEDSAVYLCASSPDRGPYSPLHFGNGTRLTVT.